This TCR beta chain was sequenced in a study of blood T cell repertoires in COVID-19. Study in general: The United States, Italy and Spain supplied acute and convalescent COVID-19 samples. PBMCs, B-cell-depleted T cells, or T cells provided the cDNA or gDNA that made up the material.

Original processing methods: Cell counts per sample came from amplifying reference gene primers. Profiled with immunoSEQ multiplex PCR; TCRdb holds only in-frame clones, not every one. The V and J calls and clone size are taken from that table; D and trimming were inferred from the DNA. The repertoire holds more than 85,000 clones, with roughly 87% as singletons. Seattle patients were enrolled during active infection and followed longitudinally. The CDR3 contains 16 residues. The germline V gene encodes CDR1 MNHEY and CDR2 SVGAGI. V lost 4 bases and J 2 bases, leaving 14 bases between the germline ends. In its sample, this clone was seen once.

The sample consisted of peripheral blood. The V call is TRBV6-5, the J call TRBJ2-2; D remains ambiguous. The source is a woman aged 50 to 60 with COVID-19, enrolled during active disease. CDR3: CASSFSQVPNTGELFF. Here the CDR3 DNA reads TGTGCCAGCAGTTTTTCGCAGGTTCCCAACACCGGGGAGCTGTTTTTT.